These 5 T cell receptor beta chains originate from one sample sequenced in a study of blood T cell repertoires in COVID-19. Clones were read by immunoSEQ multiplex PCR, and TCRdb kept only the in-frame ones, dropping some. The sample has 250,000 to 300,000 clones, approximately 86% seen once; the top ten hold 3.6%. The sequencing sample was made of peripheral blood. Source of these receptors: a man aged 18 to 30 with active or convalescent COVID-19.

The DNA for the CDR3 is TGTGCCAGCAGGGGGGGGACGGAGAATCAGCCCCAGCATTTT. This gives the protein CASRGGTENQPQHF. The rearrangement links TRBV6-5 to TRBJ1-5; D is perhaps TRBD1 (5 bases). The length of the CDR3 is 14 residues. V was pared by 6 bases and J by 4 bases, with 13 bases between. CDR1 and CDR2 from the germline V gene are MNHEY and SVGAGI.

The CDR3 DNA reads as TGTGCCAGCCGACGGGGCTCCTATAATTCACCCCTCCACTTT. Amino acid sequence: CASRRGSYNSPLHF. The chain uses TRBV19 and TRBJ1-6; D not certain. Germline CDR1 is LNHDA and CDR2 is SQIVND (reference sequence). The CDR3 is 14 amino acids. Trimming cost V 9 bases and J 0 bases, with 9 bases left between them.

V and J are TRBV19 and TRBJ2-1; 11 nucleotides match TRBD2. CDR3 length equals 18 residues. Germline assignment: CDR1 LNHDA and CDR2 SQIVND (reference sequence). V shed 4 bases, J shed 4 bases, and the junction held 12 bases outside the gene matches. The CDR3 sequence is CASSTPRETSGRYNEQFF. Written as DNA, the CDR3 is TGTGCCAGTAGTACCCCGAGGGAAACTAGCGGGAGATACAATGAGCAGTTCTTC.

The rearrangement links TRBV11-2 to TRBJ2-1, with D possibly TRBD1 on 6 matching bases. V was trimmed by 0 bases and J by 4 bases, leaving 10 bases between them. Germline CDR1 SGHAT, CDR2 FQNNGV. The CDR3 contains 15 residues. The CDR3: CASSLEQGLYNEQFF. DNA of the CDR3: TGTGCCAGCAGCTTAGAGCAGGGGCTATACAATGAGCAGTTCTTC.

The CDR3 sequence: CASSPSMGGRGGELFF. The CDR3 coding sequence is TGTGCCAGCAGCCCTAGCATGGGAGGGAGGGGCGGGGAGCTGTTTTTT. The chain links TRBV6-2 or TRBV6-3 to TRBJ2-2; 7 bases map to TRBD2. V shed 6 bases and J 7 bases; nucleotides not matched to a gene: 14. The CDR3 extends over 16 amino acids. Per germline, CDR1 MNHEY and CDR2 SVGEGT.